The 7 T cell receptor beta chains reported below all come from one sample, sequenced in a study of CD8+CD57+ T cells in acquired aplastic anemia. Researchers used genomic DNA as the template to profile TCR beta VDJ and CDR3. MiXCR, applied by TCRdb to the reads, yields one record per CDR3 protein. The sample shows 100,000 to 150,000 distinct CDR3 sequences, about two fifths of them seen only once. By flow cytometry, patients selected for sequencing had shown an expansion of CD8+CD57+ cells. Material: sorted CD4+, CD8+, or CD8+CD57+ T cells (not recorded which) from PBMCs. All receptors derive from a human donor with aplastic anemia.

This clonotype showed up many times. This chain joins TRBV30 and TRBJ1-2; D is perhaps TRBD1 (5 bases). The V gene lost 1 base and the J gene lost 8 bases, with 20 bases spanning the gap. Germline CDR1 reads GTSNPN; CDR2 reads SVGIG (reference sequence). This CDR3 has 15 amino acids. CDR3 in amino acids: CAWSGLGARPRGYTF. In nucleotides, the CDR3 is TGTGCCTGGAGTGGCCTAGGGGCGCGACCGCGAGGCTACACCTTC.

This clonotype appeared a few times. The rearrangement links TRBV29-1 to TRBJ2-1; D might be TRBD2 (6 bases). The CDR3 extends over 12 amino acids. V gave up 8 bases and J gave up 7 bases, with 15 bases separating them. Germline values: CDR1 SQVTM, CDR2 ANQGSEA. Written as DNA, the CDR3 is TGCAGCTGGAGGGCCCCCCGGAATGAGCAGTTCTTC. Amino acid sequence: CSWRAPRNEQFF.

This clonotype was seen many times. CDR3 protein: CASTGGRTDTQYF. The DNA for the CDR3 is TGTGCCAGCACGGGGGGGCGTACAGATACGCAGTATTTT. The V gene is TRBV7-3, the J gene TRBJ2-3; 8 nucleotides agree with TRBD2. Germline V gives CDR1 SGHTA, CDR2 FQGTGA. The J segment lost 3 bases and the V segment lost 7 bases, leaving 3 bases of the junction unmatched. The CDR3 has 13 amino acids.

Ten or more counts support this clonotype. The chain couples TRBV2 to TRBJ1-6, with TRBD1 matching over 7 bases. The germline CDR1 and CDR2 sequences are SNHLY and FYNNEI. V lost 2 bases to trimming and J lost 9 bases; unmatched junction nucleotides: 13. This CDR3 has 17 amino acids. CDR3 residues: CASSELPKQGLGSPLHF. CDR3 nucleotide sequence: TGTGCCAGCAGTGAACTCCCGAAACAGGGGTTAGGTTCACCCCTCCACTTT.

This clonotype was detected many times. The junction shows a germline mismatch at one end, possibly a read error. The chain couples TRBV12-3 or TRBV12-4 to TRBJ1-2, with D tentatively TRBD1 (6 bases). The CDR3 is made up of 11 amino acids. As DNA, the CDR3 is TGTGCCAGCAGTTCTCGGACAGCTTATGTCTTC. It specifies CASSSRTAYVF.

This clonotype has a count of ten or more. As DNA, the CDR3 is TGTGCCAGCAGCTTCTCGGGACAGGGGGGTGAAAAACTGTTTTTT. This sequence encodes CASSFSGQGGEKLFF. The chain has TRBV5-6 and TRBJ1-4, with 11 nucleotides matching TRBD1. From germline, CDR1 is SGHDT and CDR2 YYEEEE. V shed 2 bases, J shed 7 bases, and the junction held 4 bases outside the gene matches. This CDR3 region has 15 residues.

At least ten counts were recorded for this clonotype. The chain is built from TRBV6-5 and TRBJ1-1, with D perhaps TRBD1 (6 bases). Germline CDR1 is MNHEY and CDR2 is SVGAGI. The CDR3 covers 14 residues. The V end was cut by 5 bases, the J end by 1 base, with 11 bases between. In nucleotides, the CDR3 is TGTGCCAGCAGTACCACAGGGTGGAACACTGAAGCTTTCTTT. Translated, it gives CASSTTGWNTEAFF.